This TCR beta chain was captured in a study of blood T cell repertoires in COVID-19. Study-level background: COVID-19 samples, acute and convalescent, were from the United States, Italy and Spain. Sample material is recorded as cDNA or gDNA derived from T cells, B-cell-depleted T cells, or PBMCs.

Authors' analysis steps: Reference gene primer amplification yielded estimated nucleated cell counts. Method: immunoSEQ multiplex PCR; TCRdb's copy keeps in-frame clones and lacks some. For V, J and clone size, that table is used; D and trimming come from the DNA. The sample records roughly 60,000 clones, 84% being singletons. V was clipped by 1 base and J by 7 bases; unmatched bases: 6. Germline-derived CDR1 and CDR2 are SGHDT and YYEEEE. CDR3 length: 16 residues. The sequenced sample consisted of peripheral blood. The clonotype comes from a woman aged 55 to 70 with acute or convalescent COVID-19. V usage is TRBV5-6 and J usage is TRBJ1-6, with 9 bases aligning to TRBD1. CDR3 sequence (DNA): TGTGCCAGCAGCTTGTTAAGGACAGGGGAGAATTCACCCCTCCACTTT. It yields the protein CASSLLRTGENSPLHF.